This note documents a single TCR beta chain sequence. This entry comes from a study of blood T cell repertoires in COVID-19. Study context: The cDNA or gDNA used as material had been derived from T cells, B-cell-depleted T cells, or PBMCs.

Clones were sequenced by immunoSEQ multiplex PCR, and TCRdb holds only the in-frame ones, with some missing. The sample has about 190,000 clones; 75% to 80% are singletons. Looked up from germline, CDR1 is MNHEY and CDR2 is SMNVEV (reference sequence). The CDR3 length is 14 residues. V lost 6 bases to trimming and J lost 4 bases, with 12 bases between them. The V gene is TRBV27, the J gene TRBJ2-2; unclear D gene. Sequenced sample: peripheral blood. The sequence was obtained from a woman aged 65 to 85 with acute or convalescent COVID-19. The CDR3 DNA reads TGTGCCAGCAGCTCCCCCTCGGGCACCGGGGAGCTGTTTTTT. It codes for CASSSPSGTGELFF.